The next 14 T cell receptor beta chains were all read from a single sample in a study of T cell responses to AZD1222 COVID-19 vaccine. TCRdb's table, derived via immunoSEQ multiplex PCR, lists solely in-frame clones and lacks some. There are fewer than 200,000 clones in the sample; around 89% occur only once, and under 6.5% lies in the top ten. Sequenced material: peripheral blood, taken on day 0 of AZD1222 vaccination. The receptors were gathered from an adult in good health.

V usage is TRBV28 and J usage is TRBJ1-6; perhaps TRBD1 as D (5 bases). V was pared by 5 bases and J by 7 bases, with 18 bases between. CDR1 and CDR2 from the germline V gene are MDHEN and SYDVKM. CDR3 size: 16 residues. CDR3 DNA sequence: TGTGCCAGCAGTCGGGGAGATAGACAGCTAAATTCACCCCTCCACTTT. Translated, it gives CASSRGDRQLNSPLHF.

This clone showed up just once. This chain connects TRBV30 to TRBJ1-6, with 7 bases aligning to TRBD1. The CDR3 extends over 15 amino acids. Germline loops: CDR1 GTSNPN, CDR2 SVGIG (reference sequence). Trimming at V came to 0 bases and at J to 10 bases, leaving 9 bases not matched to a gene. The CDR3 DNA sequence: TGTGCCTGGAGTGTACTGGGGCAGGGGGGATCACCCCTCCACTTT. Protein: CAWSVLGQGGSPLHF.

This clone was found once. V usage is TRBV2 and J usage is TRBJ1-2; D possibly corresponds to TRBD1 (5 bases). Germline V gives CDR1 SNHLY, CDR2 FYNNEI. The CDR3 covers 14 residues. V lost 5 bases, J lost 5 bases, and 15 bases lay in between. In DNA, the CDR3 is TGTGCCAGCAGTCCAGAATGGGGGTTATATGGCTACACCTTC. Amino acid sequence: CASSPEWGLYGYTF.

The chain is built from TRBV18 and TRBJ2-5; 8 bases map to TRBD1. Germline CDR1 reads KGHSH; CDR2 reads LQKENI. This CDR3 is 14 amino acids long. Losses at the gene ends were 3 bases for V and 2 bases for J; bases not matched to a gene: 2. The CDR3 spells CASSPRTGQETQYF. CDR3 nucleotides: TGTGCCAGCTCACCCCGGACAGGGCAAGAGACCCAGTACTTC.

The chain is built from TRBV9 and TRBJ2-7; D may be TRBD2 (6 bases). The CDR3 loop spans 15 amino acids. Trimming removed 0 bases at V and 2 bases at J, with 12 bases between. Germline V gene sequence: CDR1 SGDLS, CDR2 YYNGEE. CDR3 protein: CASSVGGEQAYEQYF. Written as DNA, the CDR3 is TGTGCCAGCAGCGTAGGGGGGGAACAGGCCTACGAGCAGTACTTC.

The table lists this clone with a few counts. This chain connects TRBV19 to TRBJ1-5; TRBD1 aligns across 10 bases. With V trimmed by 1 base and J by 6 bases, 6 bases remained unmatched. This CDR3 contains 16 residues. The germline V gene has CDR1 LNHDA and CDR2 SQIVND (reference sequence). As DNA, the CDR3 is TGTGCCAGTAGTATAGCCCCGGGACAGGGGTTTCAGCCCCAGCATTTT. Translating gives CASSIAPGQGFQPQHF.

This chain links TRBV12-5 with TRBJ1-1; a possible D gene is TRBD1 (5 bases). Trimming left V 6 bases short and J 4 bases short, with 12 bases between. This CDR3 is 13 amino acids long. Per germline, CDR1 LGHNT and CDR2 FRNRAP. CDR3 loop: CASGLGASTEAFF. The CDR3 nucleotides read TGTGCTAGTGGCTTAGGGGCCAGCACTGAAGCTTTCTTT.

This clone was counted once. Other DNA sequences in the same sample also yield this CDR3. V and J are TRBV7-9 and TRBJ2-7; 9 nucleotides align to TRBD1. From germline, CDR1 is SEHNR and CDR2 FQNEAQ (reference sequence). This CDR3 is 12 amino acids long. The junction had 2 bases not matched to a gene; V was cut back by 6 bases and J by 5 bases. CDR3 amino acids: CASSRTGDEQYF. The CDR3 DNA is TGTGCCAGCAGTCGGACAGGGGACGAGCAGTACTTC.

The CDR3 DNA reads TGTGCCAGCAGACGGGTCGTTTATGAAAAACTGTTTTTT. Amino acids: CASRRVVYEKLFF. The chain is built from TRBV5-4 and TRBJ1-4; D not resolved. The V and J ends lost 5 bases and 6 bases respectively, with 11 bases between them. Germline V gene lookup returns CDR1 SGHNT and CDR2 YYREEE (reference sequence). This CDR3 region has 13 residues.

The genes are TRBV29-1 and TRBJ2-7; maybe TRBD1 (8 bases). V lost 6 bases and J lost 6, with 12 bases in between. The germline V gene encodes CDR1 SQVTM and CDR2 ANQGSEA. The CDR3 sequence is 11 residues long. CDR3 DNA sequence: TGCAGCGTCCACAGGGGGGGCGAGCAGTACTTC. It codes for CSVHRGGEQYF.

This rearrangement joins TRBV12-5 to TRBJ1-1, with TRBD1 matching 7 bases. Germline values: CDR1 LGHNT, CDR2 FRNRAP. V lost 1 base, J lost 9 bases, and 20 bases stayed unmatched. CDR3 length: 18 residues. Here the CDR3 reads CASGLASTGKRGIGKAFF. CDR3 in DNA: TGTGCTAGTGGTTTGGCCTCGACAGGGAAACGTGGAATTGGGAAAGCTTTCTTT.

The chain couples TRBV23-1 to TRBJ2-1; 13 nucleotides agree with TRBD2. TRBV23-1 belongs to the ORF category, with a function that is uncertain. CDR3 length: 22 amino acids. The ends lost 2 bases at V and 1 base at J; junction bases unmatched: 17. Here the CDR3 DNA reads TGCGCCAGCAGTCAAACCGCTTGTTCGGGACTAGCGGGGTTTTTTTCCTACAATGAGCAGTTCTTC. It encodes CASSQTACSGLAGFFSYNEQFF.

This sequence joins TRBV21-1 and TRBJ2-5; the table's D call, TRBD1, has no DNA check behind it. TRBV21-1 is a listed pseudogene. The CDR3 consists of 14 residues. The CDR3 bases are TGTGCCAGCAGCAAAGTAACAGGGCAAGAGACCCAGTACTTC. Protein sequence: CASSKVTGQETQYF.

The chain has TRBV29-1 and TRBJ2-7, with no clear D. This CDR3 spans 12 amino acids. Trimming took 0 bases from V and 1 from J, leaving 4 bases between them. Per germline, CDR1 SQVTM and CDR2 ANQGSEA. The CDR3 sequence: CSVEDPSYEQYF. The CDR3 coding sequence is TGCAGCGTTGAAGACCCGTCCTACGAGCAGTACTTC.